The rows below give T cell receptor beta chains drawn from one sample of a study of blood T cell repertoires in COVID-19. The data were produced by immunoSEQ multiplex PCR, yet TCRdb's version contains in-frame clones alone and is incomplete. This repertoire shows 250,000 to 300,000 clones, around 86% found once; its top ten account for approximately 4%. The specimen sequenced was peripheral blood. The receptors originated from a man aged 18 to 29 with active or convalescent COVID-19. Both conserved end residues are part of each CDR3. Each record gives: clone size, V gene, J gene, D gene, CDR3 protein, CDR3 DNA. The D gene is left open where the match is weak. Clone size appears in some rows only: once, few, many, or a class for an expanded clone.

-	TRBV5-1	TRBJ1-1	-	CASSLSGDTEAFF	TGCGCCAGCAGCTTGTCGGGGGATACTGAAGCTTTCTTT
-	TRBV9	TRBJ2-3	TRBD2	CASKRSGGTPTDTQYF	TGTGCCAGCAAGCGGAGCGGGGGGACACCCACAGATACGCAGTATTTT
-	TRBV5-1	TRBJ2-1	TRBD2	CASTLAGSSYNEQFF	TGCGCCAGCACACTAGCGGGAAGCTCCTACAATGAGCAGTTCTTC
once	TRBV3-1/TRBV3-2	TRBJ2-7	TRBD2	CASSQEQLAGGLSSYEQYF	TGTGCCAGCAGCCAAGAGCAACTAGCGGGAGGGTTAAGCTCCTACGAGCAGTACTTC
-	TRBV19	TRBJ1-1	-	CASSSPGQLGTEAFF	TGTGCCAGTAGTTCGCCCGGACAGCTGGGCACTGAAGCTTTCTTT
-	TRBV12-3/TRBV12-4	TRBJ1-2	-	CASSSGVGYTF	TGTGCCAGCAGTTCAGGGGTCGGCTACACCTTC
-	TRBV6-5	TRBJ1-2	-	CAVSEGTYGYTF	TGTGCCGTTTCTGAGGGAACTTATGGCTACACCTTC
-	TRBV3-1/TRBV3-2	TRBJ2-1	-	CASSLLGEGGYNEQFF	TGTGCCAGCAGCCTCCTCGGGGAGGGGGGCTACAATGAGCAGTTCTTC
-	TRBV7-2	TRBJ2-2	-	CASSSSGANTGELFF	TGTGCCAGCAGCTCGAGCGGAGCGAACACCGGGGAGCTGTTTTTT
once	TRBV11-2	TRBJ1-6	-	CASQGHNLHF	TGTGCCAGCCAGGGGCATAATCTCCACTTT
few	TRBV6-5	TRBJ1-5	TRBD1	CASTSGQGRSQPQHF	TGTGCCAGCACCTCCGGACAGGGACGTTCTCAGCCCCAGCATTTT
few	TRBV29-1	TRBJ1-5	-	CSVGEAEQPQHF	TGCAGCGTTGGGGAAGCGGAGCAGCCCCAGCATTTT
-	TRBV6-1	TRBJ2-7	TRBD2	CASSGGLAGISYEQYF	TGTGCCAGCAGTGGGGGACTAGCGGGGATCTCCTACGAGCAGTACTTC
-	TRBV19	TRBJ2-2	-	CASTLPTVGELFF	TGTGCCAGTACCCTTCCAACTGTCGGGGAGCTGTTTTTT
-	TRBV28	TRBJ1-1	-	CASSSTGWGRNTEAFF	TGTGCCAGCAGTTCGACGGGGTGGGGAAGGAACACTGAAGCTTTCTTT
-	TRBV27	TRBJ2-3	-	CASLFTDTQYF	TGTGCCAGCCTATTCACAGATACGCAGTATTTT
few	TRBV5-1	TRBJ1-1	-	CASSLGAWEVAFF	TGCGCCAGCAGCTTGGGGGCCTGGGAGGTGGCTTTCTTT
-	TRBV7-2	TRBJ1-5	-	CASSFKGRDQPQHF	TGTGCCAGCAGTTTCAAGGGCAGGGATCAGCCCCAGCATTTT
-	TRBV15	TRBJ2-1	-	CATTNERRSYNEQFF	TGTGCCACCACCAACGAGAGGCGCTCCTACAATGAGCAGTTCTTC
-	TRBV6-5	TRBJ2-7	-	CASSYSGATYEQYF	TGTGCCAGCAGTTACTCTGGGGCTACCTACGAGCAGTACTTC
-	TRBV6-5	TRBJ2-4	-	CASLTGAPTKNIQYF	TGTGCCAGCCTGACAGGAGCTCCGACCAAAAACATTCAGTACTTC
-	TRBV24-1	TRBJ2-1	TRBD1	CATSDPPGQGNSNEQFF	TGTGCCACCAGTGATCCGCCAGGACAGGGGAATTCCAATGAGCAGTTCTTC
-	TRBV7-9	TRBJ2-4	TRBD1	CASSLATGNIQYF	TGTGCCAGCAGCTTAGCGACAGGGAACATTCAGTACTTC
-	TRBV5-1	TRBJ2-3	TRBD2	CASSLALAGRTDTQYF	TGCGCCAGCAGCTTGGCTTTAGCGGGGCGCACAGATACGCAGTATTTT
-	TRBV7-8	TRBJ2-1	-	CASSYSSSPRNYNEQFF	TGTGCCAGCAGCTATAGTTCTTCGCCGAGAAACTACAATGAGCAGTTCTTC
-	TRBV27	TRBJ2-5	-	CASTLRGGQETQYF	TGTGCCAGCACCCTCAGAGGGGGACAAGAGACCCAGTACTTC
-	TRBV14	TRBJ2-2	TRBD2	CASSHLAGGPGELFF	TGTGCCAGCAGCCACCTAGCGGGAGGGCCCGGGGAGCTGTTTTTT
once	TRBV14	TRBJ2-1	TRBD2	CASSQFTSGMNEQFF	TGTGCCAGCAGCCAATTTACTAGCGGGATGAATGAGCAGTTCTTC
-	TRBV28	TRBJ2-1	-	CASSFRDSSYNEQFF	TGTGCCAGCAGTTTTCGAGATAGCTCCTACAATGAGCAGTTCTTC
-	TRBV10-3	TRBJ1-2	-	CAISDGTAFAGGYTF	TGTGCCATCAGTGACGGGACTGCCTTCGCCGGGGGCTACACCTTC
-	TRBV7-9	TRBJ1-1	-	CASSGQGLAEAFF	TGTGCCAGCAGCGGCCAGGGGCTCGCTGAAGCTTTCTTT
once	TRBV5-4	TRBJ1-6	-	CASSFTENSPLHF	TGTGCCAGCAGCTTCACAGAAAATTCACCCCTCCACTTT
-	TRBV27	TRBJ2-1	-	CASSMLQSPRNEQFF	TGTGCCAGCTCGATGTTACAGAGTCCTCGGAATGAGCAGTTCTTC
-	TRBV11-2	TRBJ1-1	-	CASSLFQGSNTEAFF	TGTGCCAGCAGCTTATTCCAGGGATCGAACACTGAAGCTTTCTTT
few	TRBV7-9	TRBJ2-5	TRBD2	CASLTAGGQETQYF	TGTGCCAGCCTAACCGCGGGGGGCCAAGAGACCCAGTACTTC
once	TRBV19	TRBJ2-3	TRBD2	CASTSGGDTDTQYF	TGTGCCAGTACGTCCGGGGGGGACACAGATACGCAGTATTTT
-	TRBV16	TRBJ1-2	-	CASSQTGTAVYGYTF	TGTGCCAGCAGCCAAACAGGGACGGCCGTCTATGGCTACACCTTC
-	TRBV12-3/TRBV12-4	TRBJ1-3	-	CASSSGSGNTIYF	TGTGCCAGCAGTTCCGGTTCTGGAAACACCATATATTTT
-	TRBV28	TRBJ2-5	-	CASYPAAGQNQETQYF	TGTGCCAGCTATCCCGCCGCGGGACAGAACCAAGAGACCCAGTACTTC
-	TRBV9	TRBJ1-1	-	CASSMGGTAEAFF	TGTGCCAGCAGCATGGGAGGGACCGCTGAAGCTTTCTTT
-	TRBV9	TRBJ2-1	TRBD2	CASSAVPGGFYNEQFF	TGTGCCAGCAGCGCGGTGCCGGGGGGGTTTTACAATGAGCAGTTCTTC
-	TRBV6-5	TRBJ1-5	-	CASSPGVRQPQHF	TGTGCCAGCAGTCCAGGGGTTCGTCAGCCCCAGCATTTT